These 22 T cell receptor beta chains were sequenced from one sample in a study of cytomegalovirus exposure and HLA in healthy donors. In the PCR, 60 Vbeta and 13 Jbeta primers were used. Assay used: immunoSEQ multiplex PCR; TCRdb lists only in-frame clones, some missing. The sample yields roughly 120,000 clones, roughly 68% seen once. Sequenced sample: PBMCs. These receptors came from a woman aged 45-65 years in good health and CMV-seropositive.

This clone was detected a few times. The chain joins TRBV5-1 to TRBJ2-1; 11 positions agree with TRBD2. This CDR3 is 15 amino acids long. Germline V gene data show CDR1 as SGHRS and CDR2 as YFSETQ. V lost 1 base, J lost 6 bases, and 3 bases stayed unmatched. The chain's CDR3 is CASSLFSGGVNEQFF. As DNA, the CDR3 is TGCGCCAGCAGCTTGTTTAGCGGGGGGGTCAATGAGCAGTTCTTC.

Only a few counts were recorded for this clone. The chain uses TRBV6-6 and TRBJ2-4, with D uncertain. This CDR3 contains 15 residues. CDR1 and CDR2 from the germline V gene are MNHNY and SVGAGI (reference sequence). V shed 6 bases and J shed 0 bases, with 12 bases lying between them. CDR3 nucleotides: TGTGCCAGCAGGGTCAGGCCTTTAGCCAAAAACATTCAGTACTTC. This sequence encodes CASRVRPLAKNIQYF.

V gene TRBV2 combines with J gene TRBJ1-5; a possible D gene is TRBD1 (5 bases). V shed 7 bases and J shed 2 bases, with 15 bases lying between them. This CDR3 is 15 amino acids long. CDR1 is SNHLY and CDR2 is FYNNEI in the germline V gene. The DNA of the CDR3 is TGTGCCAGCACTTTGGCGGGGGGGGGCAATCAGCCCCAGCATTTT. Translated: CASTLAGGGNQPQHF. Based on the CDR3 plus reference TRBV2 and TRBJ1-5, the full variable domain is EPEVTQTPSHQVTQMGQEVILRCVPISNHLYFYWYRQILGQKVEFLVSFYNNEISEKSEIFDDQFSVERPDGSNFTLKIRSTKLEDSAMYFCASTLAGGGNQPQHFGDGTRLSIL.

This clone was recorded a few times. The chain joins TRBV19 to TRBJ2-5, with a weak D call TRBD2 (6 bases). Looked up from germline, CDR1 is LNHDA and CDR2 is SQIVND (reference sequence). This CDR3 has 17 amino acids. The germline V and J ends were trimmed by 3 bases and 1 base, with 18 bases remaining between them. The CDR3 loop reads CASSIPSRRALQETQYF. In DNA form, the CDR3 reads TGTGCCAGTAGTATTCCGAGTCGGAGGGCCCTCCAAGAGACCCAGTACTTC.

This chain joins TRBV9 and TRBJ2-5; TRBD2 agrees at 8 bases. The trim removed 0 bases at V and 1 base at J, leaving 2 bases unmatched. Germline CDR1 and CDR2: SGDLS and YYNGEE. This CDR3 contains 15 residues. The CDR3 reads CASSVAGGIQETQYF. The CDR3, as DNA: TGTGCCAGCAGCGTAGCGGGGGGGATCCAAGAGACCCAGTACTTC.

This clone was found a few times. The CDR3 spells CASSIQSQGDSGNTIYF. CDR3 in DNA: TGTGCCAGTAGTATTCAGTCGCAGGGGGATTCTGGAAACACCATATATTTT. This chain uses TRBV19 with TRBJ1-3; 7 bases align to TRBD1. V dropped 3 bases and J dropped 1; count of bases not matched to a gene: 9. This CDR3 region has 17 residues. In germline, CDR1 is LNHDA, CDR2 SQIVND (reference sequence). Combining the CDR3 with reference TRBV19 and TRBJ1-3 gives the whole variable domain DGGITQSPKYLFRKEGQNVTLSCEQNLNHDAMYWYRQDPGQGLRLIYYSQIVNDFQKGDIAEGYSVSREKKESFPLTVTSAQKNPTAFYLCASSIQSQGDSGNTIYFGEGSWLTVV.

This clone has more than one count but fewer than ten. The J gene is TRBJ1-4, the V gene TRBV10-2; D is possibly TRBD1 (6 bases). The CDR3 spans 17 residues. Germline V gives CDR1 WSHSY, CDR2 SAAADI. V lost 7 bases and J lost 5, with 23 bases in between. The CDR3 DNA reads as TGCGCCAGCACCCACGCACCGGGACACATGCAAAATGAAAAACTGTTTTTT. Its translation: CASTHAPGHMQNEKLFF.

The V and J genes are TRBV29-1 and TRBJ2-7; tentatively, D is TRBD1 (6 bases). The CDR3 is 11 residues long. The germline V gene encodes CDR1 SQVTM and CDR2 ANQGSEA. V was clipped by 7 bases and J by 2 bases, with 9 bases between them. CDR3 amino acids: CSGGDTYEQYF. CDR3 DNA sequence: TGCAGCGGTGGGGACACCTACGAGCAGTACTTC.

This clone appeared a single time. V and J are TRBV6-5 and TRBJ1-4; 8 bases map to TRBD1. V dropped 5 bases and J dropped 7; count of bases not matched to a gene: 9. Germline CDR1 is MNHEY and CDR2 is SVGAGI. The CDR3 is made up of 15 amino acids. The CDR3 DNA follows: TGTGCCAGCAGTCGCGGGACAGGACCCCTTGAAAAACTGTTTTTT. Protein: CASSRGTGPLEKLFF.

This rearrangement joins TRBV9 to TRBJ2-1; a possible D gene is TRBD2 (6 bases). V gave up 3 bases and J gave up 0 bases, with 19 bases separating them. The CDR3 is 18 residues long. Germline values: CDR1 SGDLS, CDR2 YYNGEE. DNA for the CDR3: TGTGCCAGCAGCGCCTGGAGTAGCGGCCAGATCTCCTACAATGAGCAGTTCTTC. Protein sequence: CASSAWSSGQISYNEQFF. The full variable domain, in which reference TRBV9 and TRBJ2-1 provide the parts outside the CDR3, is DSGVTQTPKHLITATGQRVTLRCSPRSGDLSVYWYQQSLDQGLQFLIQYYNGEERAKGNILERFSAQQFPDLHSELNLSSLELGDSALYFCASSAWSSGQISYNEQFFGPGTRLTVL.

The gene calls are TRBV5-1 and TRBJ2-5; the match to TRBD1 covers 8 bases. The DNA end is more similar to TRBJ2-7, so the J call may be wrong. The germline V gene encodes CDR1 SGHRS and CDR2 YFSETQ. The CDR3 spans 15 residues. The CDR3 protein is CASSLVQGESYEQYF. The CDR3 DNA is TGCGCCAGCAGCTTGGTACAGGGGGAAAGCTACGAGCAGTACTTC.

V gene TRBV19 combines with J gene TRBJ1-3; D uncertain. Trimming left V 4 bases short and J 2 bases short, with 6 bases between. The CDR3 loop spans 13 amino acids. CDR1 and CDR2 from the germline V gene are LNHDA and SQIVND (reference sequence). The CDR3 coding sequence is TGTGCCAGTAGTAGGGCTGCTGGAAACACCATATATTTT. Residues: CASSRAAGNTIYF.

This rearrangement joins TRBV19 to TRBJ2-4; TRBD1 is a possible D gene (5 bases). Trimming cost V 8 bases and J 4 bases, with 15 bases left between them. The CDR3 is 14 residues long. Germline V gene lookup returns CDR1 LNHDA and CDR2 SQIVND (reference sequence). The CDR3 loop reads CASRTQTAKNIQYF. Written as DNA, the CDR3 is TGTGCCAGTCGCACACAGACAGCTAAAAACATTCAGTACTTC.

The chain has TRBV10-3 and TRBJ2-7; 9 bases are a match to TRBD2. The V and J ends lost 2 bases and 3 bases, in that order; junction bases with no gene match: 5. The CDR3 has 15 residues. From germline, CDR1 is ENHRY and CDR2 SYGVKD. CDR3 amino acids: CAISEGASGDYEQYF. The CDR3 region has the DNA TGTGCCATCAGTGAGGGGGCTAGCGGGGACTACGAGCAGTACTTC.

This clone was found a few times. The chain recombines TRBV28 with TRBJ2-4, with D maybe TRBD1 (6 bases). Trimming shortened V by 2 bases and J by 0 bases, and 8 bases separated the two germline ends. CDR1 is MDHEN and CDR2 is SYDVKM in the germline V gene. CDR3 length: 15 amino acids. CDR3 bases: TGTGCCAGCAGTTTACGGACAGTAGCCAAAAACATTCAGTACTTC. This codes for CASSLRTVAKNIQYF.

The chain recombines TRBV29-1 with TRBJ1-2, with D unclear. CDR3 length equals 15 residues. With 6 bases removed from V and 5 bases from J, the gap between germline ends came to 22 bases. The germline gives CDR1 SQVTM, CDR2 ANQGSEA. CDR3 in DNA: TGCAGCGTCTTGGAGAGTCCGTCGGAGTCATATGGCTACACCTTC. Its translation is CSVLESPSESYGYTF. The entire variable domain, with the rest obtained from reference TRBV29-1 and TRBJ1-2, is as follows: SAVISQKPSRDICQRGTSLTIQCQVDSQVTMMFWYRQQPGQSLTLIATANQGSEATYESGFVIDKFPISRPNLTFSTLTVSNMSPEDSSIYLCSVLESPSESYGYTFGSGTRLTVV.

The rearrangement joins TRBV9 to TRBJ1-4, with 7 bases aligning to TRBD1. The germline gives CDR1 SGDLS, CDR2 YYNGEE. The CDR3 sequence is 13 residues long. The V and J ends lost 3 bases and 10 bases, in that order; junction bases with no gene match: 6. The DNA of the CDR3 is TGTGCCAGCAGCGACCCCTCAGGGGGAAAACTGTTTTTT. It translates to CASSDPSGGKLFF.

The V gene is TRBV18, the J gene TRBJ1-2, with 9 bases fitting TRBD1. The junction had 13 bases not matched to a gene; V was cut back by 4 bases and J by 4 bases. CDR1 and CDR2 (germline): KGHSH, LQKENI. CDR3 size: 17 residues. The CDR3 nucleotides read TGTGCCAGCTCACAGGAGCCAAACAGGGGGCTAGCCTATGGCTACACCTTC. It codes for CASSQEPNRGLAYGYTF.

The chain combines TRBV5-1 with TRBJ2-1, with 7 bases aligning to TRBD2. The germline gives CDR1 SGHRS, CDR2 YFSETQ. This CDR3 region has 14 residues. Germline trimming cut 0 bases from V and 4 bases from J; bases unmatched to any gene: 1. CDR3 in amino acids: CASSLERDYNEQFF. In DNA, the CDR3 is TGCGCCAGCAGCTTGGAGCGGGATTACAATGAGCAGTTCTTC.

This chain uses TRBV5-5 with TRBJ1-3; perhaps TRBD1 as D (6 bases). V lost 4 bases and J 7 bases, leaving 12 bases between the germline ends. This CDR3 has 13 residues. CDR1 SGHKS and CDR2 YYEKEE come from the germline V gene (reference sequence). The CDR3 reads CASSLGGGNTIYF. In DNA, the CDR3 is TGTGCCAGCAGCCTGGGAGGGGGTAACACCATATATTTT.

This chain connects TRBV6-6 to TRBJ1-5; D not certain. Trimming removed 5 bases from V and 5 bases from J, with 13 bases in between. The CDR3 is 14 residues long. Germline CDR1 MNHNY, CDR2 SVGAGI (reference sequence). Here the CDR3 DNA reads TGTGCCAGCAGTCCAGTAGGCCGGGATCAGCCCCAGCATTTT. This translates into CASSPVGRDQPQHF.

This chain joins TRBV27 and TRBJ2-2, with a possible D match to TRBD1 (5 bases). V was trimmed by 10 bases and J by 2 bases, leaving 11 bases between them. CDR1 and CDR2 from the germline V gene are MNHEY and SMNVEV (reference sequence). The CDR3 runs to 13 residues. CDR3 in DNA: TGTGCCACCTGGGGCGGAAACACCGGGGAGCTGTTTTTT. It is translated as CATWGGNTGELFF.